Listed below are T cell receptor beta chains from one sample, sequenced in a study of shared clonotypes between healthy human individuals. Here immunoSEQ multiplex PCR was the method, and the copy in TCRdb shows in-frame clones only, minus some. The sample lists millions of clones, 85% to 95% occurring once. Sequencing was carried out using naive CD4+ T cells from PBMCs. The receptors shown here come from a man aged 18 to 29 in good health. Some clones in this sample may be carry-over from other donors' samples. Each CDR3 is given with its conserved first and last residue. The D gene is left open where the match is weak. Rows may omit the clone size; those that give it use once, few, many or a size class.

clone_size	j_call	d_call	v_call	cdr3_nt	cdr3_aa
once	TRBJ2-7	TRBD2	TRBV28	TGTGCCAGCAGTGCCTATAGCGGGGGTACCTACGAGCAGTACTTC	CASSAYSGGTYEQYF
.	TRBJ2-1	.	TRBV19	TGTGCCAGTAGTATTCAGACTTACAGCCTCTACAATGAGCAGTTCTTC	CASSIQTYSLYNEQFF
.	TRBJ2-2	TRBD1	TRBV7-9	TGTGCCAGCAGCGGTTTGACCGGGACAGCGAACACCGGGGAGCTGTTTTTT	CASSGLTGTANTGELFF
.	TRBJ2-2	.	TRBV2	TGTGCCAGCAGTGAACGGCAGGTCGCGAACACCGGGGAGCTGTTTTTT	CASSERQVANTGELFF
.	TRBJ2-7	TRBD2	TRBV28	TGTGCCAGCAGTCCCAGCGGGAGTGTCTACGAGCAGTACTTC	CASSPSGSVYEQYF
few	TRBJ1-2	.	TRBV5-4	TGTGCCAGCAGCTACGTCCCGGGACCGGCTACGGTGGGCTACACCTTC	CASSYVPGPATVGYTF
.	TRBJ1-1	.	TRBV21-1	TGTGCCAGCAGCAAAGTCCCAGGGGACACTGAAGCTTTCTTT	CASSKVPGDTEAFF
.	TRBJ2-1	TRBD2	TRBV6-6	TGTGCCAGCAGTTTACTAGCGCACTCCTACAATGAGCAGTTCTTC	CASSLLAHSYNEQFF
.	TRBJ1-4	.	TRBV27	TGTGCCAGCAGTTTACCAAATAATGAAAAACTGTTTTTT	CASSLPNNEKLFF
.	TRBJ2-1	TRBD2	TRBV7-9	TGTGCCAGCAGCCTCCAAGCGGGAGTGGGTGAGCAGTTCTTC	CASSLQAGVGEQFF
.	TRBJ2-1	TRBD2	TRBV4-3	TGCGCCAGCAGCCATCTGACCCGGCTAGCGGGAGAATGGTACGGCTACAATGAGCAGTTCTTC	CASSHLTRLAGEWYGYNEQFF
.	TRBJ2-7	.	TRBV28	TGTGCCAGCAGTTTAGGGCAGACACTCGAGCAGTACTTC	CASSLGQTLEQYF
.	TRBJ2-1	.	TRBV20-1	TGCAGTGCTTGGGGCCAACGCCTGTTCTTC	CSAWGQRLFF
.	TRBJ2-3	.	TRBV9	TGTGCCAGCAGCGTAGAGTGGGGCGTGACGAATACGCAGTATTTT	CASSVEWGVTNTQYF
.	TRBJ2-7	TRBD2	TRBV5-1	TGCGCCAGCAGCTTGGCCACTAGCGGGAGTTTCCCCTACGAGCAGTACTTC	CASSLATSGSFPYEQYF
.	TRBJ2-1	.	TRBV6-6	TGTGCCAGCAGTCGGAACAATGAGCAGTTCTTC	CASSRNNEQFF
.	TRBJ2-5	.	TRBV18	TGTGCCAGCTCACCCTTAGGTGATAGCGGAGAGACCCAGTACTTC	CASSPLGDSGETQYF
.	TRBJ2-5	.	TRBV5-1	TGCGCCAGCAGCTTGGAACTACCAACTGGAGAGACCCAGTACTTC	CASSLELPTGETQYF
.	TRBJ2-1	TRBD2	TRBV5-1	TGCGCCAGCAGGAGAGGCCTAGCGGGAGGGCCCGGGCAGTTCTTC	CASRRGLAGGPGQFF
.	TRBJ2-1	.	TRBV9	TGTGCCAGCAGCGTAGTCGCCCACCAGGCGTACAATGAGCAGTTCTTC	CASSVVAHQAYNEQFF
.	TRBJ2-7	.	TRBV5-4	TGTGCCAGCAGCTTTTTCCCTAGCGACGAGCAGTACTTC	CASSFFPSDEQYF
few	TRBJ1-5	TRBD1	TRBV2	TGTGCCAGCAGTCCACAGGGGGGAAATCAGCCCCAGCATTTT	CASSPQGGNQPQHF
.	TRBJ2-1	.	TRBV5-1	TGCGCCAGCAGCCCCCAGGGAGGCCCAAATGAGCAGTTCTTC	CASSPQGGPNEQFF
.	TRBJ2-1	TRBD2	TRBV11-2	TGTGCCAGCAGCTTAGACCTTAGCGGGAGCTCCTACAATGAGCAGTTCTTC	CASSLDLSGSSYNEQFF
.	TRBJ1-2	.	TRBV19	TGTGCCAGTAGCCCAGGGGCCAACTATGGCTACACCTTC	CASSPGANYGYTF
.	TRBJ2-3	TRBD1	TRBV5-1	TGCGCCAGCAGCTTCCCAGGACAGGGCACAGATACGCAGTATTTT	CASSFPGQGTDTQYF
.	TRBJ2-7	.	TRBV28	TGTGCCAGCAATTGGCTCTCATCCTACGAGCAGTACTTC	CASNWLSSYEQYF
.	TRBJ1-2	.	TRBV6-6	TGTGCCAGCAGTTACTCGGGGCAGGGAGGCTATGGCTACACCTTC	CASSYSGQGGYGYTF
.	TRBJ1-5	.	TRBV10-3	TGTGCCATCAGTGACTCAGGCAATCAGCCCCAGCATTTT	CAISDSGNQPQHF
.	TRBJ1-4	.	TRBV28	TGTGCCAGCTATACTGCCCCACTGAGGGAAAAACTGTTTTTT	CASYTAPLREKLFF
.	TRBJ1-5	TRBD1	TRBV10-3	TGTGCCATCACGATGGACAGGGACCAGCCCCAGCATTTT	CAITMDRDQPQHF
.	TRBJ1-4	.	TRBV19	TGTGCCAGTAGTATAAGAGATTATAATGAAAAACTGTTTTTT	CASSIRDYNEKLFF
.	TRBJ2-7	TRBD1	TRBV29-1	TGCAGCGTTGAGCAACAGGGGGTGTACGAGCAGTACTTC	CSVEQQGVYEQYF
.	TRBJ2-1	.	TRBV29-1	TGCAGCGCTAGAGAGGGCGGTGAGCAGTTCTTC	CSAREGGEQFF
.	TRBJ1-5	.	TRBV28	TGTGCCAGCAGTAACCTCCAGGTCGGAAATCAGCCCCAGCATTTT	CASSNLQVGNQPQHF
.	TRBJ2-3	.	TRBV9	TGTGCCAGCAGGTTGGGGTATTTT	CASRLGYF
.	TRBJ1-5	.	TRBV19	TGTGCCAGTAGAAGAGACTATAGCAATCAGCCCCAGCATTTT	CASRRDYSNQPQHF
.	TRBJ1-5	.	TRBV7-8	TGTGCCAGCAGCTTTCTTACAGGGACGTTTATCAATCAGCCCCAGCATTTT	CASSFLTGTFINQPQHF
.	TRBJ2-3	.	TRBV9	TGTGCCAGCAGCGTATTCTCGGGTTCAGGATTAGATACGCAGTATTTT	CASSVFSGSGLDTQYF
.	TRBJ2-2	.	TRBV5-1	TGCGCCAGCAGCTTTTCTCGCCCGTACACCGGGGAGCTGTTTTTT	CASSFSRPYTGELFF
once	TRBJ1-3	.	TRBV7-2	TGTGCCAGCAGCTTGAGAACAGGGCAATCTGGAAACACCATATATTTT	CASSLRTGQSGNTIYF
few	TRBJ2-7	.	TRBV18	TGTGCCAGCTCACCACTGGGGGGCGAGCAGTACTTC	CASSPLGGEQYF
.	TRBJ2-7	.	TRBV28	TGTGCCAGCGCTAGCGCCAGGACCTACGAGCAGTACTTC	CASASARTYEQYF
.	TRBJ1-5	TRBD1	TRBV19	TGTGCCAGTACCCCCCGACAGGGGGCTTTCATTGGTCAGCCCCAGCATTTT	CASTPRQGAFIGQPQHF